The 21 T cell receptor beta chains below were found in one sample sequenced in a study of blood T cell repertoires in COVID-19. Clones were sequenced by immunoSEQ multiplex PCR, and TCRdb holds only the in-frame ones, with some missing. The sample yields 50,000 or so clones, around 90% seen once. Sequencing used peripheral blood. All receptors derive from a human donor with active COVID-19. The donor label of this sample is uncertain.

The chain recombines TRBV12-3 or TRBV12-4 with TRBJ1-5; TRBD1 matches at 7 bases. V lost 5 bases and J lost 4; bases outside the gene matches: 2. The CDR3 totals 13 residues. As DNA, the CDR3 is TGTGCCAGCAGTCCCAGGGGGAATCAGCCCCAGCATTTT. It encodes CASSPRGNQPQHF.

Written as DNA, the CDR3 is TGTGCCAGCAGTCCGACAGGGGGCCTCTCCTACGAGCAGTACTTC. As protein: CASSPTGGLSYEQYF. The chain uses TRBV27 and TRBJ2-7; 10 bases agree with TRBD1. With 5 bases clipped from V and 0 bases from J, the junction kept 4 bases outside the gene matches. The CDR3 spans 15 residues. The germline V gene has CDR1 MNHEY and CDR2 SMNVEV (reference sequence).

This clone has only one observation. The chain combines TRBV5-1 with TRBJ1-4, with 10 nucleotides matching TRBD1. Losses at the gene ends were 1 base for V and 7 bases for J; bases not matched to a gene: 7. CDR3 length: 16 residues. The germline V gene encodes CDR1 SGHRS and CDR2 YFSETQ. The CDR3 loop reads CASSLLPGQGTEKLFF. DNA for the CDR3: TGCGCCAGCAGCTTGCTACCGGGACAGGGGACTGAAAAACTGTTTTTT.

V is TRBV27 and J is TRBJ1-1; a possible D gene is TRBD1 (6 bases). This CDR3 comprises 16 residues. Germline CDR1 is MNHEY and CDR2 is SMNVEV (reference sequence). The V end was cut by 4 bases, the J end by 5 bases, with 20 bases between. The CDR3 sequence is CASSSLGGGLRTEAFF. CDR3 DNA sequence: TGTGCCAGCAGTTCTCTCGGTGGGGGCCTGAGGACTGAAGCTTTCTTT.

The chain couples TRBV4-3 to TRBJ2-3; 7 bases fit TRBD2. Per germline, CDR1 LGHNA and CDR2 YSLEER. The ends lost 2 bases at V and 6 bases at J; junction bases unmatched: 5. The CDR3 runs 14 residues. The CDR3 DNA sequence: TGCGCCAGCAGCCAACGGGAGGAGGGGGATACGCAGTATTTT. Translated: CASSQREEGDTQYF.

CDR3 sequence: CASSLSGDGTAYEQYF. CDR3 DNA: TGTGCCAGCAGTTTATCAGGAGACGGGACTGCCTACGAGCAGTACTTC. The chain uses TRBV27 and TRBJ2-7; TRBD2 is a possible D gene (6 bases). In germline, CDR1 is MNHEY, CDR2 SMNVEV (reference sequence). V lost 0 bases and J lost 2, with 14 bases in between. The CDR3 extends over 16 amino acids.

The chain employs TRBV5-4 and TRBJ2-5; 11 nucleotides agree with TRBD2. CDR1 SGHNT and CDR2 YYREEE come from the germline V gene (reference sequence). Trimming cost V 3 bases and J 2 bases; bases outside gene matches: 6. CDR3 size: 16 residues. The CDR3 is CASSSRTSGLQETQYF. CDR3 sequence (DNA): TGTGCCAGCAGCTCCAGGACTAGCGGGCTACAAGAGACCCAGTACTTC.

The chain employs TRBV10-3 and TRBJ1-3, with 8 positions matching TRBD1. Germline CDR1 is ENHRY and CDR2 is SYGVKD. The ends lost 4 bases at V and 0 bases at J; junction bases unmatched: 2. The CDR3 is 15 residues long. The CDR3 DNA follows: TGTGCCATCAGTGGTGGACAGGGCTCTGGAAACACCATATATTTT. Encoded protein: CAISGGQGSGNTIYF.

The chain is built from TRBV28 and TRBJ2-3, with a tentative D call TRBD2 (7 bases). V was trimmed by 7 bases and J by 6 bases, leaving 20 bases between them. CDR1 MDHEN and CDR2 SYDVKM come from the germline V gene. The CDR3 has 15 residues. The CDR3 DNA follows: TGTGCCAGCAAGGGGGGCGGACTAGTAACCGATACGCAGTATTTT. The encoded protein is CASKGGGLVTDTQYF.

The chain links TRBV5-6 to TRBJ2-3; D unclear. The CDR3 sequence is 12 residues long. The germline CDR1 and CDR2 sequences are SGHDT and YYEEEE. The V and J ends lost 2 bases and 3 bases respectively, with 4 bases between them. The CDR3 DNA is TGTGCCAGCAGCTTTCTGACAGATACGCAGTATTTT. The encoded protein is CASSFLTDTQYF.

The chain recombines TRBV27 with TRBJ2-7; D is possibly TRBD2 (7 bases). Germline CDR1 is MNHEY and CDR2 is SMNVEV (reference sequence). This CDR3 comprises 15 residues. V was clipped by 7 bases and J by 5 bases, with 21 bases between them. The CDR3, as DNA: TGTGCCAGCAACTCGGGGGGCAAGGGCACCCACGAGCAGTACTTC. This gives the protein CASNSGGKGTHEQYF.

V and J are TRBV12-5 and TRBJ2-7; 7 positions agree with TRBD1. With 5 bases clipped from V and 0 bases from J, the junction kept 4 bases outside the gene matches. The CDR3 runs to 14 residues. Per the germline V gene, CDR1 is LGHNT and CDR2 is FRNRAP. As DNA, the CDR3 is TGTGCTAGTGGTCTGACAGGGCTCTCCTACGAGCAGTACTTC. Encoded protein: CASGLTGLSYEQYF.

This clone was counted once. This chain links TRBV9 with TRBJ2-2; no clear D gene. The CDR3 runs to 12 residues. From germline, CDR1 is SGDLS and CDR2 YYNGEE. With 4 bases removed from V and 5 bases from J, the gap between germline ends came to 6 bases. The CDR3 here is CASSTSTGELFF. The CDR3 DNA sequence: TGTGCCAGCAGCACATCTACCGGGGAGCTGTTTTTT.

The J gene is TRBJ2-7, the V gene TRBV7-9; 9 bases are a match to TRBD1. CDR1 SEHNR and CDR2 FQNEAQ come from the germline V gene (reference sequence). V shed 4 bases and J 5 bases; nucleotides not matched to a gene: 15. The CDR3 is 17 residues long. This chain's CDR3 is CASSSVPRRTGVHEQYF. The CDR3 DNA reads as TGTGCCAGCAGCTCGGTCCCCCGCCGGACAGGGGTTCACGAGCAGTACTTC.

This clone has a single count. The CDR3 DNA is TGTGCCAGCAGTGACGAGCGGGGGGGTAGCACAGATACGCAGTATTTT. As protein: CASSDERGGSTDTQYF. The rearrangement uses TRBV2 and TRBJ2-3; 10 bases are a match to TRBD2. The CDR3 is made up of 16 amino acids. From germline, CDR1 is SNHLY and CDR2 FYNNEI. V dropped 3 bases and J dropped 0; count of bases not matched to a gene: 3.

The chain combines TRBV5-6 with TRBJ1-6; possible D gene TRBD1, 5 bases. V lost 4 bases and J 1 base, leaving 12 bases between the germline ends. This CDR3 has 16 residues. Germline V gene sequence: CDR1 SGHDT, CDR2 YYEEEE. The CDR3 sequence: CASSDSGGSYNSPLHF. DNA for the CDR3: TGTGCCAGCAGCGACTCGGGGGGGTCCTATAATTCACCCCTCCACTTT.

This chain joins TRBV19 and TRBJ2-2; 7 bases match TRBD2. Germline V gene data show CDR1 as LNHDA and CDR2 as SQIVND (reference sequence). The CDR3 extends over 13 amino acids. Trimming removed 3 bases from V and 6 bases from J; junction bases left unmatched: 1. The CDR3 bases are TGTGCCAGTAGTATGGGAGGGGCCGGGGAGCTGTTTTTT. It yields the protein CASSMGGAGELFF.

V gene TRBV19 combines with J gene TRBJ2-4; 11 nucleotides agree with TRBD1. This CDR3 is built from 15 residues. The J segment lost 6 bases and the V segment lost 7 bases, leaving 8 bases of the junction unmatched. The germline CDR1 and CDR2 sequences are LNHDA and SQIVND (reference sequence). The CDR3 sequence: CASTELGQGVNIQYF. The DNA of the CDR3 is TGTGCCAGTACCGAGCTGGGACAGGGGGTAAACATTCAGTACTTC.

This clone was counted between two and nine times. The chain links TRBV6-1 to TRBJ2-7; 7 bases are a match to TRBD1. Germline CDR1 and CDR2: MNHNS and SASEGT. Unmatched junction bases numbered 4, after V lost 3 bases and J lost 2 bases. The CDR3 has 14 amino acids. This CDR3 reads CASSETGITYEQYV. The CDR3 region has the DNA TGTGCCAGCAGTGAGACAGGGATTACCTACGAGCAGTACGTC.

V and J are TRBV2 and TRBJ1-2, with 8 bases aligning to TRBD1. The CDR3 consists of 14 residues. V lost 4 bases, J lost 4 bases, and 5 bases stayed unmatched. Germline CDR1 and CDR2: SNHLY and FYNNEI. In DNA, the CDR3 is TGTGCCAGCAGTGCCCGGACAGGGCCCTATGGCTACACCTTC. This translates into CASSARTGPYGYTF.

The rearrangement uses TRBV11-2 and TRBJ2-7; D perhaps matches TRBD2 (6 bases). The ends were cut back, 3 bases at V and 7 bases at J, with 7 bases in the middle. This CDR3 is built from 11 residues. Germline values: CDR1 SGHAT, CDR2 FQNNGV. CDR3 protein: CASSLAGEQYV. As DNA, the CDR3 is TGTGCCAGCAGCTTGGCGGGGGAGCAGTACGTC.